This T cell receptor beta chain originates from a study of OX40 agonist ivuxolimab in advanced cancers. Points on this clone: What it binds is not known.

Assay used: immunoSEQ multiplex PCR; TCRdb lists only in-frame clones, some missing. Of 65,000 to 95,000 clones listed, 85% to 90% are singletons. This CDR3 has 13 residues. Trimming shortened V by 5 bases and J by 4 bases, and 11 bases separated the two germline ends. The germline V gene encodes CDR1 SGHDN and CDR2 FVKESK. Study-wide results and caveats: The specificity for antigen of the expanded peripheral T cells was not determined. More expanded clones were found, on average, in CD8+ than in CD4+ T cells.

The receptor comes from an adult with an advanced solid tumor such as melanoma, head and neck, liver or kidney cancer. The chain joins TRBV14 to TRBJ1-2, with a tentative D call TRBD1 (6 bases). This specimen was CD4+ or CD8+ T cells sorted from blood, taken in a trial of the OX40 agonist ivuxolimab. The DNA for the CDR3 is TGTGCCAGCAGCTGGACAGAAATCTATGGCTACACCTTC. This sequence encodes CASSWTEIYGYTF.